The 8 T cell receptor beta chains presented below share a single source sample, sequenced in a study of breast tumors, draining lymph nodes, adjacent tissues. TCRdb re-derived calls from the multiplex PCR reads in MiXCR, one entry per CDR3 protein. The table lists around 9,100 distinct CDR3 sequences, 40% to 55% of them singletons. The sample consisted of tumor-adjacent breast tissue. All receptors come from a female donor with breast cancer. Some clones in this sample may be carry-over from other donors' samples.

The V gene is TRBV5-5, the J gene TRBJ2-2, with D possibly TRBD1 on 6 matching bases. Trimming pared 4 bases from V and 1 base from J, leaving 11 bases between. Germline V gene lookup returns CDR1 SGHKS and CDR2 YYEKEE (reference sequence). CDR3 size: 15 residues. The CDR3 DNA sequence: TGTGCCAGCAGCCTGGGACACTTGAACACCGGGGAGCTGTTTTTT. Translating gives CASSLGHLNTGELFF.

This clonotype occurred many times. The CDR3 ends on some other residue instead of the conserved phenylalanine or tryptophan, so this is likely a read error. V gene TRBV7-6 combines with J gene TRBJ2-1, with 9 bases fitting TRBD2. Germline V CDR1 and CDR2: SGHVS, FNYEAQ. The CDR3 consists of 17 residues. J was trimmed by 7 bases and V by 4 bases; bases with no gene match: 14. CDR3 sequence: CASSSLARGGAGNEQFL. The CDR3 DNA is TGTGCCAGCAGCTCTTTAGCGCGGGGGGGGGCAGGAAATGAGCAGTTCCTC.

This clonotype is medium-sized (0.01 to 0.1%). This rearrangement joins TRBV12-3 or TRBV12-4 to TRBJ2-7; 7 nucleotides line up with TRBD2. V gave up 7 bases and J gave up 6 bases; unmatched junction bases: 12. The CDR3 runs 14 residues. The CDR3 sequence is CASKAGLSLGEQYF. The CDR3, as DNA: TGTGCCAGCAAAGCGGGACTGTCTTTAGGCGAGCAGTACTTC.

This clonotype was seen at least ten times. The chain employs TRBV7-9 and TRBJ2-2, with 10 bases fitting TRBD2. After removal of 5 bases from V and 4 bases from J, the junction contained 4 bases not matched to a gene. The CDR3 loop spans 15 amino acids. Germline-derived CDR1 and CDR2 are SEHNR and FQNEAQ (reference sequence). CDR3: CASSPGLAITGELFF. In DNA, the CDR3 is TGTGCCAGCAGCCCGGGACTAGCGATCACCGGGGAGCTGTTTTTT. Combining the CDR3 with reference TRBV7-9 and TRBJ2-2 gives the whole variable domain DTGVSQNPRHKITKRGQNVTFRCDPISEHNRLYWYRQTLGQGPEFLTYFQNEAQLEKSRLLSDRFSAERPKGSFSTLEIQRTEQGDSAMYLCASSPGLAITGELFFGEGSRLTVL.

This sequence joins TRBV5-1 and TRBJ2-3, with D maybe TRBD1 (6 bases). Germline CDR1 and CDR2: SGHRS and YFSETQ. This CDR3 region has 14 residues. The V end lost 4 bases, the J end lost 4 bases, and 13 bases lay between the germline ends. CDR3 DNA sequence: TGCGCCAGCAGCGAGGGACAATCCCCAGATACGCAGTATTTT. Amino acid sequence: CASSEGQSPDTQYF.

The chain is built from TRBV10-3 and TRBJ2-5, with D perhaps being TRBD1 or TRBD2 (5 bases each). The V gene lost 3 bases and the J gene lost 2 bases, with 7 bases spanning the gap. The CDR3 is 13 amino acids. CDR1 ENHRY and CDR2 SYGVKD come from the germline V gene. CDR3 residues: CAISDWGQETQYF. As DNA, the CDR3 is TGTGCCATCAGTGATTGGGGGCAAGAGACCCAGTACTTC.

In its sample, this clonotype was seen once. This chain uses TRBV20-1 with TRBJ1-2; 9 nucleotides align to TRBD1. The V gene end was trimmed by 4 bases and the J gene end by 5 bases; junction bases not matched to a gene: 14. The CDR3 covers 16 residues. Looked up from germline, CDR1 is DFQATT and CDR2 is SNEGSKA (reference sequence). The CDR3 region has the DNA TGCAGTGCTACTTCCCGGGACAGGGAGTTAGAGTATGGCTACACCTTC. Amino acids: CSATSRDRELEYGYTF.

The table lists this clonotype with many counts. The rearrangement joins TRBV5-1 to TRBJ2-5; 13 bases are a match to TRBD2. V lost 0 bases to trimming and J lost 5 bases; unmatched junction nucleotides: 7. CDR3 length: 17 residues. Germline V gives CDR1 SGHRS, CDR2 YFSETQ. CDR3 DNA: TGCGCCAGCAGCTTGGGGACTAGCGGGAGAAACTCGGAGACCCAGTACTTC. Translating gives CASSLGTSGRNSETQYF.